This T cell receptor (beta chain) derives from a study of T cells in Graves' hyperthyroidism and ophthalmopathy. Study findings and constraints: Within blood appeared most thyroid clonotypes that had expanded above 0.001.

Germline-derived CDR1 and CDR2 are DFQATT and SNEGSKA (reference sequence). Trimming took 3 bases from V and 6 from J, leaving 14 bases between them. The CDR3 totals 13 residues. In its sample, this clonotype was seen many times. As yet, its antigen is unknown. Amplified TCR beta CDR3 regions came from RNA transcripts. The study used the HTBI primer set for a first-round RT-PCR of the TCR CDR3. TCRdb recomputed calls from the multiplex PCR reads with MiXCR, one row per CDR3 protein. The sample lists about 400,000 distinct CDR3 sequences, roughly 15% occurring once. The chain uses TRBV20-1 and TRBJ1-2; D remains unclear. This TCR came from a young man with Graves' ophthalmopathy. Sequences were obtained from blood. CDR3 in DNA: TGCAGTGCTAGTTCATCCCGACCGAATGGCTACACCTTC. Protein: CSASSSRPNGYTF.